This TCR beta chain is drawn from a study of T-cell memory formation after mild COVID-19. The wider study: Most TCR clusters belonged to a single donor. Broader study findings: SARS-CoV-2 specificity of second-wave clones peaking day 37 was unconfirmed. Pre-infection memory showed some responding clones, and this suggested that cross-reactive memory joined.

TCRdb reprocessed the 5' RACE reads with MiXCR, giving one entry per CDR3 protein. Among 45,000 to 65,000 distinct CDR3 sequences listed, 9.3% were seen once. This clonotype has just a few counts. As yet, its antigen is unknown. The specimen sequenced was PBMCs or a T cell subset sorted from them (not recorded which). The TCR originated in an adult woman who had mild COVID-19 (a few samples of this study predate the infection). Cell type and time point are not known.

Here the CDR3 DNA reads TGTGCCAGTAGTACACGGGGTAACCCCTACAATGAGCAGTTCTTC. Encoded protein: CASSTRGNPYNEQFF. V gene TRBV19 combines with J gene TRBJ2-1; a weak D match, TRBD2 (5 bases). The germline CDR1 and CDR2 sequences are LNHDA and SQIVND (reference sequence). The CDR3 totals 15 residues. Trimming took 4 bases from V and 2 from J, leaving 12 bases between them.